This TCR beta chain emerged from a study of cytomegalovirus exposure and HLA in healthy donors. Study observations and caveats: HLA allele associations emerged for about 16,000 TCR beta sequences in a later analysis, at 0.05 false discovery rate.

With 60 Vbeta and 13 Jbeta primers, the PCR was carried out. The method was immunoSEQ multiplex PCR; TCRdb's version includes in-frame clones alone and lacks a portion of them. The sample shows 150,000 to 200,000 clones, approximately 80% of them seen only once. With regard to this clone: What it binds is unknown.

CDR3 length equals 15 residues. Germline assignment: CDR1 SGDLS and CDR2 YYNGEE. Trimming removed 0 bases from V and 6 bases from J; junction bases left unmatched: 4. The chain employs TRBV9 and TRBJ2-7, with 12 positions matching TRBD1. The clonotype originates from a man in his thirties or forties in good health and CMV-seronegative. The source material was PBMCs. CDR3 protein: CASSVDGTGGIEQYF. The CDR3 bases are TGTGCCAGCAGCGTAGACGGGACAGGGGGCATCGAGCAGTACTTC. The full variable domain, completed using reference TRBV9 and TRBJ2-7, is DSGVTQTPKHLITATGQRVTLRCSPRSGDLSVYWYQQSLDQGLQFLIQYYNGEERAKGNILERFSAQQFPDLHSELNLSSLELGDSALYFCASSVDGTGGIEQYFGPGTRLTVT.